One sample yielded the 9 T cell receptor beta chains listed below, sequenced in a study of CD4 T cells in relation to SARS-CoV-2 and coronaviruses. Using immunoSEQ multiplex PCR, the repertoire was profiled, and TCRdb retains in-frame clones only, with some absent. The data show about 38,000 clones, 70% to 90% seen once. The sequenced material came from memory CD4+ T cells from PBMCs. All receptors derive from an adult with COVID-19.

The chain combines TRBV18 with TRBJ2-2; D is uncertain. The germline V and J ends were trimmed by 0 bases and 1 base, with 3 bases remaining between them. This CDR3 spans 14 amino acids. CDR1 is KGHSH and CDR2 is LQKENI in the germline V gene. For the CDR3, the DNA is TGTGCCAGCTCACCACCAGGGAACACCGGGGAGCTGTTTTTT. Protein product: CASSPPGNTGELFF.

This clone has more than one count but fewer than ten. An end of the junction differs from the germline gene, which may be a read error. The chain has TRBV5-6 and TRBJ2-5, with D unclear. This CDR3 is 8 amino acids long. Germline CDR1 is SGHDT and CDR2 is YYEEEE. CDR3 sequence reads: CASSLKHF. In DNA form, the CDR3 reads TGTGCCAGCAGCCTAAAGCACTTC.

V is TRBV18 and J is TRBJ2-2; 9 nucleotides align to TRBD1. CDR1 is KGHSH, CDR2 LQKENI, per germline. V trimming: 4 bases; J trimming: 6 bases; junction bases outside the gene matches: 3. The CDR3 is made up of 14 amino acids. The DNA for the CDR3 is TGTGCCAGCTCACTACGACAGGGGGCCGGGGAGCTGTTTTTT. Its protein is CASSLRQGAGELFF.

The table lists this clone with a count of one. The chain joins TRBV19 to TRBJ2-6; D is unresolved. Germline lookup yields CDR1 LNHDA and CDR2 SQIVND (reference sequence). V was trimmed by 8 bases and J by 4 bases, leaving 15 bases between them. The CDR3 is made up of 15 amino acids. The CDR3 nucleotides are TGTGCCAGTTGTTCCCTAAGTGCCGGGGCCAACGTCCTGACTTTC. This codes for CASCSLSAGANVLTF. Full variable domain (remainder filled in from reference TRBV19 and TRBJ2-6): DGGITQSPKYLFRKEGQNVTLSCEQNLNHDAMYWYRQDPGQGLRLIYYSQIVNDFQKGDIAEGYSVSREKKESFPLTVTSAQKNPTAFYLCASCSLSAGANVLTFGAGSRLTVL.

This chain uses TRBV21-1 with TRBJ2-5. TRBV21-1 constitutes a pseudogene. The CDR3 sequence is 15 residues long. In DNA, the CDR3 is TGTGCCAGCAGCCTTCCCGTCGGGACCCAAGAGACCCAGTACTTC. This codes for CASSLPVGTQETQYF.

The rearrangement uses TRBV29-1 and TRBJ2-7, with 9 positions matching TRBD2. Per the germline V gene, CDR1 is SQVTM and CDR2 is ANQGSEA. This CDR3 has 14 amino acids. Unmatched junction bases numbered 6, after V lost 6 bases and J lost 0 bases. The DNA for the CDR3 is TGCAGCGTCCTCGTTAGCGGGGGCTCCTACGAGCAGTACTTC. As protein: CSVLVSGGSYEQYF.

J is TRBJ1-6 and V is TRBV5-1, with 7 positions matching TRBD1. There are 16 residues in the CDR3. The germline V gene encodes CDR1 SGHRS and CDR2 YFSETQ. Trimming removed 4 bases from V and 7 bases from J; junction bases left unmatched: 11. CDR3 sequence: CASSLGQVVVNSPLHF. The CDR3 DNA reads as TGCGCCAGCAGCCTCGGACAGGTCGTAGTCAATTCACCCCTCCACTTT.

Of note for this clone: Relative to the germline gene, one junction end is altered; a read error may explain this. V gene TRBV7-2 combines with J gene TRBJ2-3; D tentatively reads TRBD1 or TRBD2 (5 bases each). The CDR3 sequence is 13 residues long. The germline gives CDR1 SGHTA, CDR2 FQGNSA. CDR3 in amino acids: CASRRATTGTQYF. The DNA for the CDR3 is TGTGCCAGCAGGCGGGCAACTACAGGTACGCAGTATTTT.

The chain combines TRBV5-1 with TRBJ1-4; 8 bases are shared with TRBD1. V lost 0 bases to trimming and J lost 5 bases; unmatched junction nucleotides: 0. This CDR3 is built from 14 residues. CDR1 and CDR2 from the germline V gene are SGHRS and YFSETQ. The CDR3 here is CASSLGTGNEKLFF. CDR3 coding DNA: TGCGCCAGCAGCTTGGGGACAGGGAATGAAAAACTGTTTTTT.